These 32 T cell receptor beta chains were sequenced from one sample in a study of T cell clonality in common variable immunodeficiency. Sequencing used immunoSEQ multiplex PCR; TCRdb keeps in-frame clones, though not all of them. The specimen has about 81,000 clones, none found just once. The source material was peripheral blood mononuclear cells. Every receptor here comes from a person aged 18 to 75 in good health.

This clone has a count of ten or more. The CDR3 end is not reached by the read, which stops 3 residues before it; the germline J gene fills it in. The chain links TRBV18 to TRBJ1-2; the match to TRBD1 covers 8 bases. CDR3 length equals 16 residues. Trimming at V came to 3 bases and at J to 6 bases, leaving 12 bases not matched to a gene. From germline, CDR1 is KGHSH and CDR2 LQKENI. The CDR3 protein is CASSPGQAPLWDGYTF. The covered CDR3 bases are TGTGCCAGCTCACCGGGACAGGCCCCACTCTGGGATGGC.

This clone was seen at least ten times. The read ends 3 residues before the CDR3 terminus; that terminus is restored from the germline J gene. The genes are TRBV19 and TRBJ1-2; tentative D call: TRBD1 (6 bases). The CDR3 has 14 amino acids. V gave up 4 bases and J gave up 4 bases, with 13 bases separating them. Germline CDR1 LNHDA, CDR2 SQIVND (reference sequence). The chain's CDR3 is CASSTTGLSYGYTF. The sequenced CDR3 bases are TGTGCCAGTAGTACAACAGGGTTGAGCTATGGC.

This clone has ten or more counts. Read sequence stops 3 residues before the CDR3 end, and the germline J gene provides the missing end. V and J are TRBV11-2 and TRBJ2-1; 9 bases are a match to TRBD2. Trimming cost V 6 bases and J 0 bases; bases outside gene matches: 3. The CDR3 has 15 amino acids. CDR1 and CDR2 from the germline V gene are SGHAT and FQNNGV. The CDR3 loop is CASSPSGISYNEQFF. The CDR3 DNA, read in part, is TGTGCCAGCAGTCCTAGCGGGATCTCCTACAATGAG. Based on the CDR3 plus reference TRBV11-2 and TRBJ2-1, the full variable domain is EAGVAQSPRYKIIEKRQSVAFWCNPISGHATLYWYQQILGQGPKLLIQFQNNGVVDDSQLPKDRFSAERLKGVDSTLKIQPAKLEDSAVYLCASSPSGISYNEQFFGPGTRLTVL.

The sample holds many counts of this clone. The read finishes 3 residues shy of the CDR3 end, and the germline J gene is used to complete it. The V call is TRBV20-1, the J call TRBJ2-5; perhaps TRBD2 as D (6 bases). CDR1 and CDR2 (germline): DFQATT, SNEGSKA (reference sequence). V lost 4 bases and J 5 bases, leaving 14 bases between the germline ends. The CDR3 loop spans 13 amino acids. The sequenced part of the CDR3 DNA is TGCAGTGCTACCCTAGCGCAACAGGAGACC. Translation gives CSATLAQQET. In full, the CDR3 is CSATLAQQETQYF.

This clone was counted many times. Coverage ceases 3 residues before the CDR3 finishes, and the germline J gene fills in the end. This chain links TRBV7-3 with TRBJ2-6; TRBD1 might be the D (5 bases). The germline V gene has CDR1 SGHTA and CDR2 FQGTGA. V lost 2 bases, J lost 2 bases, and 10 bases lay in between. The length of the CDR3 is 16 residues. CDR3 region: CASSLGPGTGANVLTF. The sequenced part of the CDR3 DNA is TGTGCCAGCAGCTTAGGCCCAGGGACTGGGGCCAACGTC.

This clone was recorded at least ten times. The CDR3 end is not reached by the read, which stops 3 residues before it; the germline J gene fills it in. The V and J genes are TRBV30 and TRBJ1-2; a weak D match, TRBD1 (5 bases). V lost 3 bases, J lost 2 bases, and 16 bases lay in between. Germline-derived CDR1 and CDR2 are GTSNPN and SVGIG (reference sequence). The CDR3 sequence is 15 residues long. The part of the CDR3 DNA that was read is TGTGCCTGGAGGAAGGCGGTAGGGGCGAACTATGGC. Translated, it gives CAWRKAVGANYG. The whole CDR3 region reads CAWRKAVGANYGYTF.

In its sample, this clone was seen many times. The observed sequence ends 3 residues before the CDR3 terminus, with the missing tail filled in from the germline J gene. This chain links TRBV20-1 with TRBJ1-2; maybe TRBD1 (5 bases). The CDR3 runs to 15 residues. Germline CDR1 reads DFQATT; CDR2 reads SNEGSKA (reference sequence). V lost 0 bases to trimming and J lost 4 bases, with 15 bases between them. The CDR3 region is CSARDRQGIGYGYTF. CDR3 DNA (partial): TGCAGTGCTAGAGACCGGCAGGGAATTGGCTATGGC.

This clone showed up many times. The read falls 3 residues short of the CDR3 end, and the missing part is taken from the germline J gene. The chain employs TRBV6-4 and TRBJ2-1; weak D call: TRBD1 (6 bases). V lost 3 bases and J lost 5, with 8 bases in between. The germline gives CDR1 MRHNA, CDR2 SNTAGT. The CDR3 spans 13 residues. CDR3 DNA (partial): TGTGCCAGCAGTGAAGGGGACAACAATGAG. It codes for CASSEGDNNE. Given in full, the CDR3 is CASSEGDNNEQFF.

In regard to this clone: The CDR3 extends 3 residues past the end of the read, so its final part is completed from the germline J gene. The rearrangement links TRBV20-1 to TRBJ1-5; 7 nucleotides align to TRBD1. There are 13 residues in the CDR3. V was clipped by 5 bases and J by 3 bases; unmatched bases: 4. Germline V lookup: CDR1 DFQATT, CDR2 SNEGSKA (reference sequence). CDR3 sequence reads: CSAPGTVNQPQHF. The part of the CDR3 DNA that was read is TGCAGTGCTCCCGGGACAGTCAATCAGCCC.

Ten or more counts support this clone. Read data end 3 residues before the CDR3 end; the end is taken from the germline J gene. The chain employs TRBV11-3 and TRBJ2-1; the match to TRBD2 covers 12 bases. V lost 3 bases, J lost 7 bases, and 4 bases stayed unmatched. Germline V gene lookup returns CDR1 SGHNT and CDR2 YENEEA. This CDR3 has 15 residues. CDR3 DNA (partial): TGTGCCAGCAGCTTCTCCGGACTAGCGGGAAATGAG. It yields the protein CASSFSGLAGNE. The CDR3 as a whole reads CASSFSGLAGNEQFF.

This clone was counted at least ten times. With the read ending 3 residues before the CDR3 end, the germline J gene is used to fill in that end. The chain recombines TRBV6-2 or TRBV6-3 with TRBJ2-1; possible D gene TRBD2, 6 bases. The V gene's germline CDR1 is MNHEY and CDR2 SVGEGT. Deletions cut 6 bases from V and 6 bases from J, with 12 bases between. The CDR3 is 13 residues long. The DNA read from the CDR3 is TGTGCCAGCAGCCTTGGGGGGATCAATGAG. Its translation: CASSLGGINE. The entire CDR3 reads CASSLGGINEQFF.

This clone was recorded many times. Read coverage stops 3 residues before the CDR3 terminus; the germline J gene supplies the remainder. The rearrangement joins TRBV20-1 to TRBJ1-2, with D perhaps TRBD1 (6 bases). CDR3 length equals 14 residues. Germline V gives CDR1 DFQATT, CDR2 SNEGSKA (reference sequence). V lost 5 bases, J lost 0 bases, and 13 bases lay in between. The CDR3 sequence is CSAPGDLANYGYTF. Partial CDR3 DNA: TGCAGTGCTCCAGGGGATTTAGCTAACTATGGC.

This clone was found many times. The read ends 3 residues before the CDR3 terminus; that terminus is restored from the germline J gene. This chain connects TRBV7-3 to TRBJ2-1; D ambiguous. V dropped 1 base and J dropped 9 bases, with 13 bases sitting between them. There are 14 residues in the CDR3. From germline, CDR1 is SGHTA and CDR2 FQGTGA. The part of the CDR3 DNA that was read is TGTGCCAGCAGCTTAAGTGCTATATACGGTGAG. Translating it yields CASSLSAIYGE. The CDR3 as a whole reads CASSLSAIYGEQFF.

The table lists this clone with many counts. Read coverage stops 3 residues before the CDR3 terminus; the germline J gene supplies the remainder. The rearrangement links TRBV7-3 to TRBJ1-1; D is ambiguous. V was clipped by 2 bases and J by 2 bases, with 6 bases between them. Germline V lookup: CDR1 SGHTA, CDR2 FQGTGA. The CDR3 covers 13 residues. The CDR3 bases that were read are TGTGCCAGCAGCTTAGAGGTTAACACTGAA. Translated, it gives CASSLEVNTE. The entire CDR3 protein reads CASSLEVNTEAFF.

This clone appeared many times. Read sequence stops 3 residues before the CDR3 end, and the germline J gene provides the missing end. This chain links TRBV12-3 or TRBV12-4 with TRBJ1-1; the match to TRBD1 covers 7 bases. V was clipped by 5 bases and J by 4 bases; unmatched bases: 7. There are 14 residues in the CDR3. CDR3 sequence: CASSGQVRVTEAFF. CDR3 DNA (partial): TGTGCCAGCAGTGGACAGGTCAGGGTCACTGAA.

This clone occurred many times. The CDR3 end lies 3 residues beyond the end of the read and is filled in from the germline J gene. The V and J genes are TRBV9 and TRBJ2-3; D uncertain. Germline lookup yields CDR1 SGDLS and CDR2 YYNGEE. CDR3 length: 14 amino acids. The V end lost 0 bases, the J end lost 5 bases, and 10 bases lay between the germline ends. The DNA read from the CDR3 is TGTGCCAGCAGCGTAGCTATACCGGGAGATACG. Protein product: CASSVAIPGDT. The CDR3 in full is CASSVAIPGDTQYF.

This clone has at least ten counts. The read comes to an end 3 residues before the CDR3 does, leaving the germline J gene to fill in the end. The chain employs TRBV20-1 and TRBJ2-5; 8 positions agree with TRBD1. CDR1 DFQATT and CDR2 SNEGSKA come from the germline V gene (reference sequence). J lost 5 bases, V lost 4 bases, and 12 bases had no gene match. CDR3 length: 15 residues. The CDR3 DNA, read in part, is TGCAGTGCTATCAACAACCCAGGGGGCAGGGAGACC. Translation gives CSAINNPGGRET. The whole CDR3 sequence reads CSAINNPGGRETQYF.

Many counts were recorded for this clone. At one end, the junction sequence differs from germline, possibly due to a read error. The read finishes 3 residues shy of the CDR3 end, and the germline J gene is used to complete it. The rearrangement joins TRBV4-2 to TRBJ1-2; D unresolved. Germline V gives CDR1 LGHNA, CDR2 YNFKEQ. This CDR3 spans 13 amino acids. Here the CDR3 reads CASSGGGFYGYTF. The CDR3 bases that were read are TGCGCCAGCAGCGGCGGAGGATTTTATGGC.

Ten or more counts support this clone. The CDR3 end falls 3 residues outside the read, so it is completed with the germline J gene. The J gene is TRBJ2-7, the V gene TRBV19, with 12 bases fitting TRBD2. CDR3 length equals 15 residues. Germline CDR1 reads LNHDA; CDR2 reads SQIVND (reference sequence). Unmatched junction bases numbered 2, after V lost 4 bases and J lost 1 base. CDR3 DNA, as far as it was read: TGTGCCAGTAGTACGCTAGCGGGAGGGTCCTACGAG. This codes for CASSTLAGGSYE. The CDR3 in full is CASSTLAGGSYEQYF.

This clone was seen ten or more times. The read halts 3 residues ahead of the CDR3 end, with the missing end drawn from the germline J gene. The V and J genes are TRBV28 and TRBJ2-1; 9 nucleotides match TRBD2. V shed 4 bases and J 3 bases; nucleotides not matched to a gene: 7. Per germline, CDR1 MDHEN and CDR2 SYDVKM. This CDR3 spans 16 amino acids. This chain's CDR3 is CASSSWTSAGYNEQFF. Incomplete CDR3 DNA: TGTGCCAGCAGTTCGTGGACTAGCGCGGGCTACAATGAG.

In its sample, this clone was seen many times. The CDR3 end lies 3 residues beyond the end of the read and is filled in from the germline J gene. V usage is TRBV20-1 and J usage is TRBJ1-5; 7 bases agree with TRBD1. CDR1 DFQATT and CDR2 SNEGSKA come from the germline V gene (reference sequence). CDR3 length: 13 amino acids. Losses at the gene ends were 7 bases for V and 7 bases for J; bases not matched to a gene: 10. Here the CDR3 reads CSVNSGTEQPQHF. The sequenced part of the CDR3 DNA is TGCAGTGTCAATTCCGGGACAGAGCAGCCC.

This clone was recorded many times. Read sequence stops 3 residues before the CDR3 end, and the germline J gene provides the missing end. The genes are TRBV6-1 and TRBJ1-2; the match to TRBD1 covers 7 bases. The CDR3 consists of 13 residues. Per the germline V gene, CDR1 is MNHNS and CDR2 is SASEGT. CDR3 protein: CASSDWDSLGYTF. The covered CDR3 bases are TGTGCCAGCAGTGACTGGGACAGTCTAGGC.

This clone was found many times. An end of the junction differs from the germline gene, which may be a read error. The read terminates 3 residues ahead of where the CDR3 ends, so the germline J gene completes it. J is TRBJ2-5 and V is TRBV4-2; TRBD2 matches at 8 bases. The CDR3 has 14 amino acids. Germline CDR1 is LGHNA and CDR2 is YNFKEQ. The sequenced part of the CDR3 DNA is TGCGCCAGCAGCCAAGGGACTAGGTGGGAGACC. It is translated as CASSQGTRWET. The CDR3 reads in full as CASSQGTRWETQYF.

This clone was found many times. The CDR3: CASSKGLAGVEQFF. Partial CDR3 DNA: TGTGCCAGCAGCAAAGGACTAGCGGGAGTTGAG. The rearrangement links TRBV7-2 to TRBJ2-1; TRBD2 agrees at 13 bases. Read coverage stops 3 residues before the CDR3 terminus; the germline J gene supplies the remainder. CDR1 and CDR2 (germline): SGHTA, FQGNSA. The trim removed 5 bases at V and 9 bases at J, leaving 4 bases unmatched. The CDR3 totals 14 residues.

This clone was observed at least ten times. From the germline J gene comes the end of the CDR3, since the read stops 3 residues before it. V is TRBV30 and J is TRBJ2-1; 7 positions match TRBD1. Germline V gives CDR1 GTSNPN, CDR2 SVGIG (reference sequence). Germline trimming cut 2 bases from V and 3 bases from J; bases unmatched to any gene: 4. There are 14 residues in the CDR3. The CDR3 protein is CAWSLTGLYNEQFF. CDR3 DNA (partial): TGTGCCTGGAGTTTGACAGGGCTCTACAATGAG.

This clone appeared a few times. The CDR3 end falls 3 residues outside the read, so it is completed with the germline J gene. The chain joins TRBV13 to TRBJ2-3; 10 positions match TRBD2. CDR1 is PRHDT and CDR2 is FYEKMQ in the germline V gene (reference sequence). The V gene end was trimmed by 5 bases and the J gene end by 1 base; junction bases not matched to a gene: 6. CDR3 length equals 16 residues. The CDR3 reads CASSHPLAGGTDTQYF. The CDR3 DNA, read in part, is TGTGCCAGCAGCCATCCTCTAGCGGGAGGCACAGATACG.

This clone occurred many times. The read ends 3 residues early relative to the CDR3; the germline J gene fills the gap. The chain combines TRBV7-8 with TRBJ1-3; D perhaps matches TRBD1 (6 bases). The CDR3 has 14 amino acids. Germline assignment: CDR1 SGHVS and CDR2 FQNEAQ. V was trimmed by 2 bases and J by 2 bases, leaving 7 bases between them. CDR3 protein: CASSLWGPGNTIYF. CDR3 DNA (partial): TGTGCCAGCAGCTTATGGGGGCCTGGAAACACC.

The sample holds many counts of this clone. The read gets to within 3 residues of the CDR3 end, and the germline J gene fills in the rest. The V and J genes are TRBV20-1 and TRBJ2-7; D ambiguous. The germline V and J ends were trimmed by 0 bases and 4 bases, with 10 bases remaining between them. Germline V gene data show CDR1 as DFQATT and CDR2 as SNEGSKA (reference sequence). This CDR3 region has 13 residues. The CDR3 reads CSARDPRRYEQYF. CDR3 DNA (partial): TGCAGTGCTAGAGATCCCCGCAGGTACGAG.

This clone was counted ten times or more. With the read ending 3 residues before the CDR3 end, the germline J gene is used to fill in that end. V is TRBV18 and J is TRBJ2-2, with TRBD2 as a possible D gene (5 bases). Germline CDR1 KGHSH, CDR2 LQKENI. V was trimmed by 6 bases and J by 0 bases, leaving 11 bases between them. The CDR3 loop spans 15 amino acids. The covered CDR3 bases are TGTGCCAGCTCGGGCACGGGGTCGAACACCGGGGAG. It yields the protein CASSGTGSNTGE. The full CDR3 sequence reads CASSGTGSNTGELFF.

This clone was counted many times. The DNA ends 3 residues before the CDR3 does, and the rest of the CDR3 is filled in from the germline J gene. This chain joins TRBV19 and TRBJ1-1; tentative D call: TRBD1 (6 bases). V lost 3 bases, J lost 0 bases, and 11 bases lay in between. Germline assignment: CDR1 LNHDA and CDR2 SQIVND (reference sequence). The CDR3 is 15 amino acids. Partial CDR3 DNA: TGTGCCAGTAGTATTACGGCAGGGGTGAACACTGAA. Translation gives CASSITAGVNTE. The whole CDR3 is CASSITAGVNTEAFF. Combining the CDR3 with reference TRBV19 and TRBJ1-1 gives the whole variable domain DGGITQSPKYLFRKEGQNVTLSCEQNLNHDAMYWYRQDPGQGLRLIYYSQIVNDFQKGDIAEGYSVSREKKESFPLTVTSAQKNPTAFYLCASSITAGVNTEAFFGQGTRLTVV.

This clone was found many times. The CDR3 is cut off 3 residues early in the read; its end comes from the germline J gene. The chain joins TRBV2 to TRBJ2-7; 10 nucleotides line up with TRBD2. The CDR3 is 15 amino acids. Per germline, CDR1 SNHLY and CDR2 FYNNEI. V gave up 2 bases and J gave up 3 bases; unmatched junction bases: 4. The CDR3 protein is CASSERVAGGYEQYF. The CDR3 DNA, read in part, is TGTGCCAGCAGTGAACGGGTAGCGGGAGGCTACGAG.

This clone was found many times. Read coverage stops 3 residues before the CDR3 terminus; the germline J gene supplies the remainder. V gene TRBV18 combines with J gene TRBJ2-7, with 8 bases identical to TRBD2. Germline CDR1 reads KGHSH; CDR2 reads LQKENI. This CDR3 is built from 15 residues. Trimming at V came to 5 bases and at J to 4 bases, leaving 10 bases not matched to a gene. The chain's CDR3 is CASSGTSGKEYEQYF. CDR3 DNA, as far as it was read: TGTGCCAGCTCAGGTACTAGCGGTAAGGAGTACGAG.